This is a list of T cell receptor beta chains from one sample in a study of post-analysis software for immune sequencing data. Via MiXCR, TCRdb re-called the PCR reads, giving one row per CDR3 protein. This table holds roughly 800,000 distinct CDR3 sequences, roughly 29% found once. The specimen was blood. The receptors stem from a girl aged 5-17 years with multiple sclerosis. Both conserved end residues are part of each CDR3. D genes are given only for firm matches. Clone size is shown for a subset of rows, as once, few, many or a class of expanded clone.

D	size	V	J	DNA	CDR3
TRBD1	few	TRBV24-1	TRBJ2-1	TGTGCCACCAGTGACCTCAGACAGGGCCCCTACAATGAGCAGTTCTTC	CATSDLRQGPYNEQFF
-	-	TRBV7-2	TRBJ2-7	TGTGCCAGCAGCCCAAATTCCATCCTGAGCTCCTACGAGCAGTACTTC	CASSPNSILSSYEQYF
-	-	TRBV14	TRBJ1-1	TGTGCCAGCAGCCAAGATCTGAGGGCTGAAGCTTTCTTT	CASSQDLRAEAFF
-	many	TRBV15	TRBJ2-4	TGTGCCACCACCGCAGGGGACCCTGCCAAAAACATTCAGTACTTC	CATTAGDPAKNIQYF
-	-	TRBV20-1	TRBJ2-5	TGCAGTGCTTGGACCTGGGAGACCCAGTACTTC	CSAWTWETQYF
TRBD2	-	TRBV20-1	TRBJ2-1	TGCAGTGCTAGAGATCAGAAAAGCGGGAACTCCTACAATGAGCAGTTCTTC	CSARDQKSGNSYNEQFF
TRBD2	-	TRBV29-1	TRBJ2-1	TGCAGCGTCCTCGGGACTAGTAATTTCAATGAGCAGTTCTTC	CSVLGTSNFNEQFF
-	-	TRBV6-2/TRBV6-3	TRBJ1-1	TGTGCCAGCAGTTACTCGTTACTAGGGACTGAAGCTTTCTTT	CASSYSLLGTEAFF
-	few	TRBV7-8	TRBJ2-5	TGTGCCAGCAGCTTTACCCCTCCGCGACAGAGACAAGAGACCCAGTACTTC	CASSFTPPRQRQETQYF
TRBD1	many	TRBV12-3/TRBV12-4	TRBJ2-4	TGTGCCAGCAGTAGGGACAGCCCTGGGGACATTCAGTACTTC	CASSRDSPGDIQYF
-	-	TRBV5-1	TRBJ2-7	TGCGCCAGCAGCCCCCGAGGGCAGGGGGGTACCTACGAGCAGTACTTC	CASSPRGQGGTYEQYF
TRBD1	-	TRBV7-9	TRBJ2-3	TGTGCCAGCAGCCCAGGACAGGGGATGGCGCACGGCCACACAGATACGCAGTATTTT	CASSPGQGMAHGHTDTQYF
-	few	TRBV6-5	TRBJ1-1	TGTGCCAGCAGTGAATACAAGAACACTGAAGCTTTCTTT	CASSEYKNTEAFF
-	many	TRBV6-5	TRBJ2-3	TGTGCCAGCAGTTGGTCCATCCTGCTGCGCACAGATACGCAGTATTTT	CASSWSILLRTDTQYF
TRBD1	few	TRBV28	TRBJ2-1	TGTGCCAGCAGTTTATGGGGGACAGGGCCGAATGAGCAGTTCTTC	CASSLWGTGPNEQFF
-	few	TRBV7-9	TRBJ2-3	TGTGCCAGCTCCTTGGGGGAGGCCACAGATACGCAGTATTTT	CASSLGEATDTQYF
-	-	TRBV20-1	TRBJ2-7	TGCAGTGCTAGCCCCCCGGGGGGCCCTTACAATGAGCAGTACTTC	CSASPPGGPYNEQYF
-	-	TRBV4-1	TRBJ2-4	TGCGCCAGCAGCCACAGACATATCCTGGAGACCATTCAGTACTTC	CASSHRHILETIQYF
-	few	TRBV20-1	TRBJ2-7	TGCAGTGCCCGACAGCACCGGGACTCCGAGCAGTACTTC	CSARQHRDSEQYF
-	-	TRBV7-2	TRBJ2-5	TGTGCCAGCAGCTTAGGTAGTCAGGGTTTGGAGACCCAGTACTTC	CASSLGSQGLETQYF
-	-	TRBV5-1	TRBJ2-5	TGCGCCAGCAGCTACAGGGCAGAGACCCAGTACTTC	CASSYRAETQYF
TRBD1	-	TRBV20-1	TRBJ1-2	TGCAGTGCCGGAAGGACAGGGAGTAGCTATGGCTACACCTTC	CSAGRTGSSYGYTF
-	once	TRBV7-2	TRBJ2-5	TGTGCCAGCAGCCCTCCCACTAGGTTGGGAGAGACCCAGTACTTC	CASSPPTRLGETQYF
TRBD2	-	TRBV4-3	TRBJ2-3	TGCGCCAGCAGCCAAGCGACGTGGGAGGGACGAGCAGATACGCAGTATTTT	CASSQATWEGRADTQYF
TRBD2	few	TRBV20-1	TRBJ2-3	TGCAGTGCCCGCCGACTAGCGGGGGCTAGCACAGATACGCAGTATTTT	CSARRLAGASTDTQYF
-	many	TRBV11-2	TRBJ2-1	TGTGCCAGCGTTGGAGGGGGCTCCTACAATGAGCAGTTCTTC	CASVGGGSYNEQFF
TRBD2	-	TRBV5-1	TRBJ2-5	TGCGCCAGCAGCGTACTGACTAGCGGGAGTGGGGAGACCCAGTACTTC	CASSVLTSGSGETQYF
-	-	TRBV27	TRBJ2-7	TGTGCCAGCAGTTCCCCGGGACTTTCGTACGAGCAGTACTTC	CASSSPGLSYEQYF
TRBD2	-	TRBV7-2	TRBJ2-7	TGTGCCAGCAGCCCATCCTCCTCTAGCGGGGAACAGTACTTC	CASSPSSSSGEQYF
-	-	TRBV10-3	TRBJ2-7	TGTGCCATCAGTGACCGGGCGGGGAGCTCCTACGAGCAGTACTTC	CAISDRAGSSYEQYF
TRBD2	-	TRBV2	TRBJ2-1	TGTGCCATCCTAGCGGGGGGGTACAATGAGCAGTTCTTC	CAILAGGYNEQFF
TRBD1	-	TRBV6-2/TRBV6-3	TRBJ1-5	TGTGCCAGTAGGAAGGACAGGGGAGGTGACAATCAGCCCCAGCATTTT	CASRKDRGGDNQPQHF
-	-	TRBV10-3	TRBJ2-3	TGTGCCAGTTGGGGGGGGCCAAGCACAGATACGCAGTATTTT	CASWGGPSTDTQYF
TRBD1	few	TRBV2	TRBJ2-5	TGTGCCGGCAGGGGGAAGACCCAGTACTTC	CAGRGKTQYF
-	-	TRBV9	TRBJ2-5	TGTGCCAGCAGCGTCGGAGCGCAGGAAGAGACCCAGTACTTC	CASSVGAQEETQYF
-	-	TRBV6-2/TRBV6-3	TRBJ1-1	TGTGCCAGCAGTTACGCGGCAGGGAACACTGAAGCTTTCTTT	CASSYAAGNTEAFF
-	-	TRBV20-1	TRBJ2-7	TGCAGTGCTGGCCCCGCTAGCCGTAGCTCCTACGAGCAGTACTTC	CSAGPASRSSYEQYF
TRBD1	many	TRBV3-1	TRBJ1-2	TGTGCCAGCAGCGACAATGGACAGGCCAATGGCTACACCTTC	CASSDNGQANGYTF
TRBD2	-	TRBV3-1	TRBJ2-3	TGTGCCAGCAGCCAAGGCGGGACTAGGGTAGATACGCAGTATTTT	CASSQGGTRVDTQYF
-	few	TRBV2	TRBJ2-7	TGTGCCAGCAGTGCAGGCGGGAATTCCTACGAGCAGTACTTC	CASSAGGNSYEQYF
-	-	TRBV3-1	TRBJ2-5	TGTGCCAGCAGCCAACCGCCTGGGACATTTCGAGAGACCCAGTACTTC	CASSQPPGTFRETQYF
-	-	TRBV6-1	TRBJ2-5	TGTGCCAGCAGTGGGGTTGGTGGGGCCCAAGAGACCCAGTACTTC	CASSGVGGAQETQYF
-	few	TRBV27	TRBJ2-1	TGTGCCAGCAGTTTTCTTAGGGGTAGCTCCTACAATGAGCAGTTCTTC	CASSFLRGSSYNEQFF
-	-	TRBV11-2	TRBJ2-7	TGTGCCAGCAGCTCATCGGCAAGCTACGAGCAGTACTTC	CASSSSASYEQYF
TRBD1	few	TRBV20-1	TRBJ1-5	TGCAGTGCCCACATGGGACAGGGATCATATAGCAATCAGCCCCAGCATTTT	CSAHMGQGSYSNQPQHF
-	few	TRBV10-3	TRBJ1-2	TGTGCCATCGGGCCAGCTTCTGGCTACACCTTC	CAIGPASGYTF